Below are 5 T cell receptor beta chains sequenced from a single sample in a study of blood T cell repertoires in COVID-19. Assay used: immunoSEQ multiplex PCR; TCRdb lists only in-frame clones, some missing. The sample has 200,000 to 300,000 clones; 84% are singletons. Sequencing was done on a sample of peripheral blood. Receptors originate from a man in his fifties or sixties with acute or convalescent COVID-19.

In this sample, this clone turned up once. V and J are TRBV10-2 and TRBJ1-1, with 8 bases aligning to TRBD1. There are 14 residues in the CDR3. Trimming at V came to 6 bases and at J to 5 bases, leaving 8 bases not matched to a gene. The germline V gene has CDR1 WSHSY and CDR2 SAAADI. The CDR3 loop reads CASRKGQVGTEAFF. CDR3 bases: TGCGCCAGCAGGAAGGGACAGGTGGGAACTGAAGCTTTCTTT.

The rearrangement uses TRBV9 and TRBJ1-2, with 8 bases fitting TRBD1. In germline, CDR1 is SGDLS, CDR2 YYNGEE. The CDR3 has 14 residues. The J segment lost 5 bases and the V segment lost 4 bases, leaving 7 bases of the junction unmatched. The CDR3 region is CASSTQGAGYGYTF. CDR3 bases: TGTGCCAGCAGCACTCAGGGGGCCGGATATGGCTACACCTTC.

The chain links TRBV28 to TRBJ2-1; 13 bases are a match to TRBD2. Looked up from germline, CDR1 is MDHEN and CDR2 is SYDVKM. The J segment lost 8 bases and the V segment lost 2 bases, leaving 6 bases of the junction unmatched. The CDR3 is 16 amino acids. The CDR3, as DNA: TGTGCCAGCAGTTTACTTACTAGCGGGAGGGTCGATGAGCAGTTCTTC. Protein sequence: CASSLLTSGRVDEQFF. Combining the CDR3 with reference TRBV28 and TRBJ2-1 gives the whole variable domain DVKVTQSSRYLVKRTGEKVFLECVQDMDHENMFWYRQDPGLGLRLIYFSYDVKMKEKGDIPEGYSVSREKKERFSLILESASTNQTSMYLCASSLLTSGRVDEQFFGPGTRLTVL.

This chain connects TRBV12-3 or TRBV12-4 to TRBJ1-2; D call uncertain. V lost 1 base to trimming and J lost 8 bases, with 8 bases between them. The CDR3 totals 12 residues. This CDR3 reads CASSLGAQGYTF. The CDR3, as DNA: TGTGCCAGCAGTTTAGGTGCTCAGGGCTACACCTTC.

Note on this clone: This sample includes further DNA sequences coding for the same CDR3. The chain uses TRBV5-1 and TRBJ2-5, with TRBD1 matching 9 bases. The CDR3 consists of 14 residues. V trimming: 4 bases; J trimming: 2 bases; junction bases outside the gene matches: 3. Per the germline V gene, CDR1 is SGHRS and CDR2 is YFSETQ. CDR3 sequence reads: CASSPGQGQETQYF. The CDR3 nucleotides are TGCGCCAGCAGCCCTGGACAGGGGCAAGAGACCCAGTACTTC.